These T cell receptor beta chains were read from a single sample in a study of CD8 T cells in Susac syndrome. TCRdb used MiXCR to reprocess the immunoSEQ multiplex PCR reads, holding one entry per CDR3 protein. The sample shows 120,000 to 150,000 distinct CDR3 sequences, roughly 94% of them seen only once. Sequencing used CD4+ T cells from PBMCs. The receptors stem from a human donor in good health. Both conserved end residues are trimmed from each CDR3.

J	V	CDR3
TRBJ2-2	TRBV11-2	ASSFPDTGELF
TRBJ1-1	TRBV12-3/TRBV12-4	ASSLFKSGGTEAF
TRBJ2-3	TRBV30	AWSGTDTQY
TRBJ2-1	TRBV5-1	ASSSSGSYNEQF
TRBJ2-1	TRBV5-4	ASSSPTYNEQF
TRBJ2-7	TRBV19	ASSIEGGLYEQY
TRBJ2-3	TRBV2	ASETSGRITDTQY
TRBJ1-2	TRBV20-1	SAAGGEQYGYT
TRBJ1-3	TRBV27	ASSLSPFLQGATRGNTIY
TRBJ2-1	TRBV20-1	SARRSRSINEQF
TRBJ2-7	TRBV5-1	ASSLAAGGPISSYEQY
TRBJ2-1	TRBV20-1	SARDPRTPGTNEQF
TRBJ2-1	TRBV29-1	SSRLAVNEQF
TRBJ1-5	TRBV20-1	SASRLRGQSNQPQH
TRBJ2-7	TRBV7-9	ASSSRTTYEQY
TRBJ2-5	TRBV12-5	ASGPSGIQETQY
TRBJ1-3	TRBV20-1	SARWDTSGNTIY
TRBJ1-2	TRBV6-6	ASSYSPLGEGYT
TRBJ2-3	TRBV5-6	ASSLEETGTDTQY
TRBJ2-1	TRBV2	ASSSGSLYNEQF
TRBJ2-7	TRBV20-1	SVTSLYEQY
TRBJ1-3	TRBV30	AWRWSGYRSGNTIY
TRBJ2-6	TRBV14	ASSPIRTASGANVLT
TRBJ2-7	TRBV9	ASSVGQDHEQY
TRBJ1-1	TRBV20-1	SASRAGGTEAF
TRBJ2-2	TRBV15	ATSRVSGRAAGELF
TRBJ2-3	TRBV20-1	SARTNSGADTQY
TRBJ2-3	TRBV6-1	ASREGVSTDTQY
TRBJ2-3	TRBV30	ARRAAGGFTDTQY